Listed here is a single T cell receptor (beta chain). Profiling relied on immunoSEQ multiplex PCR, and the TCRdb table lists in-frame clones only, not all of them. There are 85,000 to 110,000 clones in the sample; 75% to 95% occur only once, and less than 55% lies in the top ten. This specimen belongs to a study of T cell responses to AZD1222 COVID-19 vaccine. At the level of the study: Recipients boosted at about 4 weeks or about 12 weeks are pooled.

The V end was cut by 5 bases, the J end by 4 bases, with 17 bases between. The CDR3 length is 15 residues. Germline V gene data show CDR1 as MDHEN and CDR2 as SYDVKM. This receptor was taken from an adult in good health. Material: peripheral blood, obtained on day 0 of AZD1222 vaccination. The rearrangement joins TRBV28 to TRBJ1-1; the D gene is possibly TRBD1 (6 bases). The CDR3 here is CASSQHGGATTEAFF. CDR3 DNA: TGTGCCAGCAGTCAACATGGGGGGGCGACCACTGAAGCTTTCTTT. Full variable domain (remainder filled in from reference TRBV28 and TRBJ1-1): DVKVTQSSRYLVKRTGEKVFLECVQDMDHENMFWYRQDPGLGLRLIYFSYDVKMKEKGDIPEGYSVSREKKERFSLILESASTNQTSMYLCASSQHGGATTEAFFGQGTRLTVV.